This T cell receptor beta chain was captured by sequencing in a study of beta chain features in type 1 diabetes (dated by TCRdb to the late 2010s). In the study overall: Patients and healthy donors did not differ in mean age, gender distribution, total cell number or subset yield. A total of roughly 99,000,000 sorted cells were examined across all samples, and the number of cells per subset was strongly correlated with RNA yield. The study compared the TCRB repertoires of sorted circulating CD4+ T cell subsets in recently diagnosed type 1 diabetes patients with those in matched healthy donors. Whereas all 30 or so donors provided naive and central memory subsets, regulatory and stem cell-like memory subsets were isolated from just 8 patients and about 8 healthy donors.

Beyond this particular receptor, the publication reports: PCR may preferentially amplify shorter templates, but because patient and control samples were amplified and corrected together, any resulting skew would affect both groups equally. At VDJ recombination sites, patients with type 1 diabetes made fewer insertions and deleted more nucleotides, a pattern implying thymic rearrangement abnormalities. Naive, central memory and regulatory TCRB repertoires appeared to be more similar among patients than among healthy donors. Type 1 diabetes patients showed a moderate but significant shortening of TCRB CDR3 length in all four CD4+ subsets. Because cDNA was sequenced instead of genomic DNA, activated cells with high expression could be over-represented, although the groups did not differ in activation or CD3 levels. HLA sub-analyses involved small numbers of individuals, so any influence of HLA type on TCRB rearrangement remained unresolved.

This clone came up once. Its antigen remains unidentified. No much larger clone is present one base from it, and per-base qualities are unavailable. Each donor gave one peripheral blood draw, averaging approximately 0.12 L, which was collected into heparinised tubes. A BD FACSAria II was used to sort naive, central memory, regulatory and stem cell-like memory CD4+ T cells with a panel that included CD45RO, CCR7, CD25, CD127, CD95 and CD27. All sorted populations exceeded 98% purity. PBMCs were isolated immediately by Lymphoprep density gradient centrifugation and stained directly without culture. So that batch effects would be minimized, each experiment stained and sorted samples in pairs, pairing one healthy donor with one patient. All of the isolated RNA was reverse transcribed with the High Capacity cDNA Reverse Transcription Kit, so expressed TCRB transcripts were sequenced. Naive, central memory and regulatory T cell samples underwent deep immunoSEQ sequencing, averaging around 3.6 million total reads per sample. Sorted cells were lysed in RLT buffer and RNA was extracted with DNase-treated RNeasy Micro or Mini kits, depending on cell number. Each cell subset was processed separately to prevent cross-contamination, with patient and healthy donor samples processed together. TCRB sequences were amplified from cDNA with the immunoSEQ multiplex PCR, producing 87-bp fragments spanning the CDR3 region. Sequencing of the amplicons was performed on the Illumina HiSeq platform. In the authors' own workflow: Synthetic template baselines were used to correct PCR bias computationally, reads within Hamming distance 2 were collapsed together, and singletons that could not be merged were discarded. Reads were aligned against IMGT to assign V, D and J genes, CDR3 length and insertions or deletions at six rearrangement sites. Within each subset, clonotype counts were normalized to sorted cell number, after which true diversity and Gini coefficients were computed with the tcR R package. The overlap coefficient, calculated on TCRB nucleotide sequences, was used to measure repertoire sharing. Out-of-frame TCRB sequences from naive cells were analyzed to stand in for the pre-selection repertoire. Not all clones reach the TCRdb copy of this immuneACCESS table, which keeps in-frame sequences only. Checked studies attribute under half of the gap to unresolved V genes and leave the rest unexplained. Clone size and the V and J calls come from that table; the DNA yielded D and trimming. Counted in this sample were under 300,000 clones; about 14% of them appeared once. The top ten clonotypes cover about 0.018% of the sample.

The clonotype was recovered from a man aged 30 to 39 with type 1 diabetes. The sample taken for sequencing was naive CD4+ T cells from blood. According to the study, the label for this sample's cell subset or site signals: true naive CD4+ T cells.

CDR3 sequence: CASSEPGQSSEAFF. The sequenced DNA is TGTGCCAGCAGTGAACCCGGACAAAGCTCTGAAGCTTTCTTT. The rearrangement combines TRBV6-1 with TRBJ1-1, and possibly TRBD1, on 5 matching bases. Inclusive of the bounding cysteine and phenylalanine, the CDR3 is 14 residues long. Solely the CDR3 DNA is kept, with 42 bases framed from the first base. In the germline V gene, CDR1 corresponds to MNHNS and CDR2 to SASEGT. V was cut back by 2 bases and J by 6 bases, leaving a gap of 13 bases between them.